The 4 T cell receptor beta chains below all came from one sample that was sequenced in a study of T-cell memory formation after mild COVID-19. TCRdb recomputed calls from the 5' RACE reads with MiXCR, one row per CDR3 protein. Here the sample spans a few hundred thousand distinct CDR3 sequences, roughly a fifth being singletons. Sequencing input: PBMCs or a T cell subset sorted from them (not recorded which). These receptor sequences come from an adult woman who had mild COVID-19 (a few samples of this study predate the infection). Cell type and time point are not known.

This clonotype was observed many times. The chain is built from TRBV5-4 and TRBJ2-1, with 11 bases identical to TRBD2. Germline V CDR1 and CDR2: SGHNT, YYREEE (reference sequence). With V trimmed by 4 bases and J by 5 bases, 5 bases remained unmatched. The CDR3 runs 15 residues. DNA of the CDR3: TGTGCCAGCAGCAGTAGCGGGGGGGCCAACAATGAGCAGTTCTTC. Its translation: CASSSSGGANNEQFF.

The chain uses TRBV4-1 and TRBJ1-4, with D possibly TRBD1 on 5 matching bases. The length of the CDR3 is 13 residues. Trimming removed 7 bases from V and 6 bases from J, with 12 bases in between. CDR1 and CDR2 (germline): MGHRA, YSYEKL. The CDR3 region is CASTQGFDEKLFF. For the CDR3, the DNA is TGCGCCAGCACCCAGGGTTTTGATGAAAAACTGTTTTTT.

This clonotype appeared a few times. The chain combines TRBV6-9 with TRBJ2-3; D is possibly TRBD1 (6 bases). This CDR3 contains 18 residues. CDR1 is MNHGY and CDR2 is SVAAGI in the germline V gene. Trimming took off 1 base at V and 3 bases at J, with 20 bases between the two ends. As DNA, the CDR3 is TGTGCCAGCAGTTATTGGTTTGGCAGGGGTAGATGGACAGATACGCAGTATTTT. Residues: CASSYWFGRGRWTDTQYF.

The chain is built from TRBV6-1 and TRBJ2-1; 13 bases align to TRBD2. The CDR3 has 15 amino acids. Germline-derived CDR1 and CDR2 are MNHNS and SASEGT. The V and J ends lost 5 bases and 8 bases, in that order; junction bases with no gene match: 6. The CDR3 region has the DNA TGTGCCAGCAGTCAAACTAGCGGGGGGGCCCATGAGCAGTTCTTC. This translates into CASSQTSGGAHEQFF.